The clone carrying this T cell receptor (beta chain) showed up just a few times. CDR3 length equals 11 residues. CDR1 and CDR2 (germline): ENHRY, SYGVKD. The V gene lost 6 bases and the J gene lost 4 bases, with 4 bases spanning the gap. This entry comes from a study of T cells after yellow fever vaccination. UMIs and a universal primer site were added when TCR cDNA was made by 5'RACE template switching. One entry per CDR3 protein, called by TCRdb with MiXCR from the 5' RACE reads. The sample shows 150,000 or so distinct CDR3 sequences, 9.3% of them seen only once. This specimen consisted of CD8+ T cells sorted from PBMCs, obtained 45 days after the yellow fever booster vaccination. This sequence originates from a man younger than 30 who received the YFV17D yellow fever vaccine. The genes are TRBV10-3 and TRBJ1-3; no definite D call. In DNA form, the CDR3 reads TGTGCCATCAGCCCGGGAAACACCATATATTTT. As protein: CAISPGNTIYF.